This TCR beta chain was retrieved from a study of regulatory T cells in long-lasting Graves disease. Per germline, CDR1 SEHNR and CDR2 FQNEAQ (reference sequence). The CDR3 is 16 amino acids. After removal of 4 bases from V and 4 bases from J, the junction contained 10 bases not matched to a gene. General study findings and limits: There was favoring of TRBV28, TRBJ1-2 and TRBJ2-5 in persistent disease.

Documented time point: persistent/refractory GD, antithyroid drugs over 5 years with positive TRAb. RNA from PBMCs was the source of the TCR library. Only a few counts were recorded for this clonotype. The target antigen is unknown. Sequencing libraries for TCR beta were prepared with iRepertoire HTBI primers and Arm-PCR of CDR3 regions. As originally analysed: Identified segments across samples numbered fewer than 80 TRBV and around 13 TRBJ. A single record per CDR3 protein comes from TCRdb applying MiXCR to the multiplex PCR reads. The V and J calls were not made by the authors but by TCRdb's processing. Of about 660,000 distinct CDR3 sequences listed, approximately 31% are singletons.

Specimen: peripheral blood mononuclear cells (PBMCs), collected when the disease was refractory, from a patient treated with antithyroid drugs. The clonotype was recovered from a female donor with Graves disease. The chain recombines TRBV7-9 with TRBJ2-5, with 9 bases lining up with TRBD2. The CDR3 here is CASSSPSGKALETQYF. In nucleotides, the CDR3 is TGTGCCAGCAGCTCCCCTAGCGGGAAAGCTTTAGAGACCCAGTACTTC.